What follows describes a single T cell receptor (beta chain). In the study's own analysis: Reference gene primer amplification yielded estimated nucleated cell counts. TCRdb keeps only in-frame clones here, not all; method: immunoSEQ multiplex PCR. The V and J calls and clone size are taken from that table; D and trimming were inferred from the DNA. The data show approximately 130,000 clones, approximately 92% seen once. This sample was taken from a study of blood T cell repertoires in COVID-19. Looking at the study overall: The United States, Italy and Spain provided the acute and convalescent COVID-19 samples. PBMCs, B-cell-depleted T cells, or T cells provided the cDNA or gDNA that made up the material.

Trimming took 3 bases from V and 0 from J, leaving 9 bases between them. This CDR3 contains 15 residues. CDR1 is MDHEN, CDR2 SYDVKM, per germline. V gene TRBV28 combines with J gene TRBJ2-4; perhaps TRBD2 as D (6 bases). Sequenced sample: peripheral blood. The clonotype comes from a man between 65 and 85 years old with active or convalescent COVID-19. CDR3 coding DNA: TGTGCCAGCAGTTTTGGGGGGATAGCCAAAAACATTCAGTACTTC. Protein sequence: CASSFGGIAKNIQYF.